The following is a T cell receptor beta chain sequence with its context. Sequencing used immunoSEQ multiplex PCR; TCRdb keeps in-frame clones, though not all of them. This table has about 29,000 clones, approximately 90% appearing once. There are 15 residues in the CDR3. Germline CDR1 and CDR2: MNHEY and SVGAGI. V was cut by 6 bases and J by 3 bases, with 18 bases left in between. This sample was included in a study of T cell changes during pregnancy in multiple sclerosis. The genes are TRBV6-5 and TRBJ2-7; a weak D match, TRBD2 (6 bases). Here the sequenced sample was CD8+ T cells from peripheral blood mononuclear cells, taken before pregnancy. This TCR came from a female donor with multiple sclerosis, enrolled in a pregnancy study. This CDR3 is CASSNPRVEGYEQYF. The DNA of the CDR3 is TGTGCCAGCAGCAACCCCCGGGTGGAGGGCTACGAGCAGTACTTC.